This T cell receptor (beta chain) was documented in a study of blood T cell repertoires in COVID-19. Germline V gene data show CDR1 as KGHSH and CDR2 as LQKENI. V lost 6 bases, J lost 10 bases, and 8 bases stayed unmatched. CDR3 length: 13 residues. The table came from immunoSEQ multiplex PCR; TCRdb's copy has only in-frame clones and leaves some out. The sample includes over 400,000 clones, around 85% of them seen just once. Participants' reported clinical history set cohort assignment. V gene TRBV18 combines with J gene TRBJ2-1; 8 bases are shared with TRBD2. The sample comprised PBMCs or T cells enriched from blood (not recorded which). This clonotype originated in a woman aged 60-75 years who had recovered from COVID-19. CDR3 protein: CASSSVAGTEQFF. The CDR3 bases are TGTGCCAGCTCGTCAGTAGCGGGGACGGAGCAGTTCTTC. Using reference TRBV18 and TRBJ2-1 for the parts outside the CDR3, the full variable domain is NAGVMQNPRHLVRRRGQEARLRCSPMKGHSHVYWYRQLPEEGLKFMVYLQKENIIDESGMPKERFSAEFPKEGPSILRIQQVVRGDSAAYFCASSSVAGTEQFFGPGTRLTVL.